This TCR beta chain was sequenced for a study of PD-1 blockade in classical Hodgkin lymphoma. Here immunoSEQ multiplex PCR was the method, and the copy in TCRdb shows in-frame clones only, minus some. This sample has around 20,000 clones, with 73% found just once. This clone has just one count. What it binds is unknown. Each and every patient relapsed after autologous stem cell transplantation, and patients got differing brentuximab vedotin exposure. Patients had relapsed/refractory classical Hodgkin lymphoma with complete response, partial response or progressive disease as best response. Study-wide points: Baseline diversity was lower in partial responders and progressors than complete responders.

Germline assignment: CDR1 KGHSH and CDR2 LQKENI. This CDR3 is built from 17 residues. The V gene lost 1 base and the J gene lost 6 bases, with 19 bases spanning the gap. The gene calls are TRBV18 and TRBJ2-1, with D perhaps being TRBD1 or TRBD2 (6 bases each). The sequencing used peripheral blood mononuclear cells (PBMCs), collected before the second cycle of nivolumab. The receptor comes from a human donor with classical Hodgkin lymphoma. In DNA, the CDR3 is TGTGCCAGCTCACCACGTGAGGGGGGACAATGGCTCAATGAGCAGTTCTTC. Translation gives CASSPREGGQWLNEQFF.